The clone carrying this TCR beta chain is medium-sized within its sample. Through MiXCR, TCRdb re-clonotyped the PCR reads. Of 11,000 to 15,000 clones listed, around 4% are singletons. The data originate from a study of metastatic and nonmetastatic thyroid tumors. None of the patients had undergone any treatment ahead of thyroid surgery. The CDR3 loop spans 18 amino acids. Germline CDR1 reads MNHEY; CDR2 reads SMNVEV (reference sequence). V lost 7 bases and J lost 3; bases outside the gene matches: 12. The sample taken for sequencing was tumor tissue. The genes are TRBV27 and TRBJ2-3, with TRBD2 matching 14 bases. The receptor's source is a female donor with papillary thyroid cancer or a benign thyroid nodule (not recorded which). Some clones in this sample may be carry-over from other donors' samples. The CDR3 loop is CASKSGTSGGPLTDTQYF. The CDR3 DNA reads as TGTGCCAGCAAGAGCGGGACTAGCGGGGGACCCCTTACAGATACGCAGTATTTT.